This T cell receptor (beta chain) stems from a study of blood T cell repertoires in COVID-19. Looking at the study overall: Donors in the United States, Italy and Spain gave samples during acute or convalescent COVID-19. In each case, the material was cDNA or gDNA derived from T cells, B-cell-depleted T cells, or PBMCs.

In the original processing: The assay estimated nucleated cells by amplifying reference gene primers. Sequencing used immunoSEQ multiplex PCR; TCRdb keeps in-frame clones, though not all of them. The DNA was the basis for D and trimming; V, J and clone size are from that table. In the table there are 50,000 to 70,000 clones, approximately 86% of which are singletons. Trimming cost V 0 bases and J 1 base, with 17 bases left between them. The CDR3 has 18 amino acids. Germline CDR1 and CDR2: SGHDN and FVKESK. This receptor was taken from a human donor with active COVID-19. The donor label of this sample is uncertain. The sample consisted of peripheral blood. The rearrangement links TRBV14 to TRBJ2-3; possible D gene TRBD2, 6 bases. Written as DNA, the CDR3 is TGTGCCAGCAGCCAAGATATTCGGGGGTGGACGGGCACAGATACGCAGTATTTT. Encoded protein: CASSQDIRGWTGTDTQYF.